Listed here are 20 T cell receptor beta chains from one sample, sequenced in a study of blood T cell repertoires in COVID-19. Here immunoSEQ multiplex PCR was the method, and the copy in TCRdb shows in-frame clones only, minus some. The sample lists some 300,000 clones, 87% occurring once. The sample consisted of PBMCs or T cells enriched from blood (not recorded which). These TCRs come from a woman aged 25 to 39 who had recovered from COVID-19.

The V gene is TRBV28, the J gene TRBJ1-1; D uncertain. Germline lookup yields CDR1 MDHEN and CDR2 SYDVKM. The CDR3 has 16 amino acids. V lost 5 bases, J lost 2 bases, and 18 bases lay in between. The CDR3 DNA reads TGTGCCAGCAGTCCCAGAGTCCGGGAGGAAAACACTGAAGCTTTCTTT. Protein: CASSPRVREENTEAFF.

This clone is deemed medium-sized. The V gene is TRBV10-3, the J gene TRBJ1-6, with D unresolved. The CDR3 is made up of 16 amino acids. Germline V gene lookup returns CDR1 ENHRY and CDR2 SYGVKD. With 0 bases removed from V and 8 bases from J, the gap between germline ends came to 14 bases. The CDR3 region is CAISESSIGADSPLHF. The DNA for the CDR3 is TGTGCCATCAGTGAGTCCTCAATTGGTGCGGATTCACCCCTCCACTTT.

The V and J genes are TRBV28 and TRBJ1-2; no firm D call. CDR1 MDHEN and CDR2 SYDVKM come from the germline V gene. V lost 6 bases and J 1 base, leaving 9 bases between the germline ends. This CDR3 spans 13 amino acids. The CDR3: CASRRTDNYGYTF. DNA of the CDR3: TGTGCCAGCAGGAGAACAGATAACTATGGCTACACCTTC.

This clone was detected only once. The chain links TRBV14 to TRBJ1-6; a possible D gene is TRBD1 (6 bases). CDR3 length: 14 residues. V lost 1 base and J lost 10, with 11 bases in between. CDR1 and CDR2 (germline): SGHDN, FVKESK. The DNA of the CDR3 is TGTGCCAGCAGCCAAGTACAGGGAGAGTCACCCCTCCACTTT. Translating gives CASSQVQGESPLHF.

The DNA for the CDR3 is TGCGCCAGCAGTCTCCCCCTCCAGGCTCCCAGGGCCGCCGGGAGCAATCAGCCCCAGCATTTT. Its translation: CASSLPLQAPRAAGSNQPQHF. The rearrangement joins TRBV23-1 to TRBJ1-5, with TRBD1 as a possible D gene (5 bases). TRBV23-1 is sorted into the ORF group, with uncertain function. Trimming shortened V by 4 bases and J by 1 base, and 29 bases separated the two germline ends. This CDR3 has 21 residues.

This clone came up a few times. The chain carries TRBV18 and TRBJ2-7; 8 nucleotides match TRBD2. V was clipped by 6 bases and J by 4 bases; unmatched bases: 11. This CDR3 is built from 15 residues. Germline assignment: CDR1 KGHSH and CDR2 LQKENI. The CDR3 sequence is CASSPPAGGGYEQYF. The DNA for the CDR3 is TGTGCCAGCTCCCCGCCGGCGGGGGGAGGGTACGAGCAGTACTTC.

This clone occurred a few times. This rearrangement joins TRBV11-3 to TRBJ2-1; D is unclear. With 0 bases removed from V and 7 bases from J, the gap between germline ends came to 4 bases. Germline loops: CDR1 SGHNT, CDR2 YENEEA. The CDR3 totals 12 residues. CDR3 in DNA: TGTGCCAGCAGCTTAGATCGGAATGAGCAGTTCTTC. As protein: CASSLDRNEQFF.

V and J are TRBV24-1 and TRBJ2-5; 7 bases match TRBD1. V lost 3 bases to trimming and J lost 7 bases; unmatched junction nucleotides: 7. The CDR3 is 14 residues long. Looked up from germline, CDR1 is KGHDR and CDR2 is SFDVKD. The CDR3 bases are TGTGCCACCAGTGATCCGGGACAGCGAGGGACCCAGTACTTC. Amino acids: CATSDPGQRGTQYF.

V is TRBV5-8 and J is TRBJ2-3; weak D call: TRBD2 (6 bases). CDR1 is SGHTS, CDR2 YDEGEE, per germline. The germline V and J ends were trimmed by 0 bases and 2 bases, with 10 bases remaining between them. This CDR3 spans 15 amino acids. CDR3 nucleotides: TGTGCCAGCAGCTTGGGCGGGGCGAACACAGATACGCAGTATTTT. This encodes CASSLGGANTDTQYF.

The DNA for the CDR3 is TGTGCCAGCTCACCACCGTGGGACAGGGGGCGCGTTGGCACTGAAGCTTTCTTT. Residues: CASSPPWDRGRVGTEAFF. This chain links TRBV18 with TRBJ1-1, with TRBD1 matching 12 bases. The germline V gene has CDR1 KGHSH and CDR2 LQKENI. V gave up 0 bases and J gave up 4 bases; unmatched junction bases: 9. The CDR3 is made up of 18 amino acids.

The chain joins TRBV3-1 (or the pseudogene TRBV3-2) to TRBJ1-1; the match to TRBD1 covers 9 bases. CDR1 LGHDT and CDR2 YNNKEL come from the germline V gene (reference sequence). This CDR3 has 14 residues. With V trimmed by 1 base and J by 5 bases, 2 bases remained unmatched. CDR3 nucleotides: TGTGCCAGCAGCCAAGGCGGACAGGGGACTGAAGCTTTCTTT. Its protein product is CASSQGGQGTEAFF.

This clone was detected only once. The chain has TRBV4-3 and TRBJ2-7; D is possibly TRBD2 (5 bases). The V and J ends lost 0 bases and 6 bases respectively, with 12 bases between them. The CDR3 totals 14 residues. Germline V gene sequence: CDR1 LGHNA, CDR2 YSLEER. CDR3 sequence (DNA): TGCGCCAGCAGCCAAGAGACCAGAGGAGGCGAGCAGTACTTC. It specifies CASSQETRGGEQYF.

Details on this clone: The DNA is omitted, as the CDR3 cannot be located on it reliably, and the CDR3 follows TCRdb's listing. The CDR3 is CASSQVFWQGGSYEQYF. This chain joins TRBV4-1 and TRBJ2-7; the tabulated D call, TRBD1, remains unverified against the DNA. Germline CDR1 and CDR2: MGHRA and YSYEKL. The CDR3 spans 17 amino acids, including both terminal residues.

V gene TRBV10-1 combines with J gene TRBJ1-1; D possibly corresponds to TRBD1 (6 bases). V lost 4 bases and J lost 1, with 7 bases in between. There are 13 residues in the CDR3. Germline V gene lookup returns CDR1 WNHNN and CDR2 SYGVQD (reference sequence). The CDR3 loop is CASSVDRNTEAFF. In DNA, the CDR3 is TGCGCCAGCAGTGTGGACAGGAACACTGAAGCTTTCTTT.

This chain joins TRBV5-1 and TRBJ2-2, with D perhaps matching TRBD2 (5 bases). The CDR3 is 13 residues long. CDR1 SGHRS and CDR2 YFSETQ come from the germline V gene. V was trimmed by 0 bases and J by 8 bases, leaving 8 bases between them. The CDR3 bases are TGCGCCAGCAGCTTGGCCCGGGAAGGGGAGCTGTTTTTT. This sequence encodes CASSLAREGELFF.

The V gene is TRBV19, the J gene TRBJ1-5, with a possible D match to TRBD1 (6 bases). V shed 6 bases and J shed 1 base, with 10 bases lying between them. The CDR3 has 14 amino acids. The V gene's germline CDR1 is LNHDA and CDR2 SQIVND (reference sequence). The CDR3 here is CASSLTGSNQPQHF. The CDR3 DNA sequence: TGTGCCAGTAGCTTAACAGGGAGCAATCAGCCCCAGCATTTT.

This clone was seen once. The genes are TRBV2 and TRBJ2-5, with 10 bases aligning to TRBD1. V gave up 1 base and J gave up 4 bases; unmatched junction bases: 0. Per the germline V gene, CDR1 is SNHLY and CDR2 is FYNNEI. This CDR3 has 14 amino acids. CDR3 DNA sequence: TGTGCCAGCAGTGAAGGGGACAGGGGAGAGACCCAGTACTTC. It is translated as CASSEGDRGETQYF.

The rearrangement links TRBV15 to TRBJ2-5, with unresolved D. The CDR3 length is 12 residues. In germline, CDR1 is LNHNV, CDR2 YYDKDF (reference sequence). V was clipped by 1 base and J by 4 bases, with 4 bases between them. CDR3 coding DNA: TGTGCCACCAGCAGAGGCGGAGAGACCCAGTACTTC. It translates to CATSRGGETQYF.

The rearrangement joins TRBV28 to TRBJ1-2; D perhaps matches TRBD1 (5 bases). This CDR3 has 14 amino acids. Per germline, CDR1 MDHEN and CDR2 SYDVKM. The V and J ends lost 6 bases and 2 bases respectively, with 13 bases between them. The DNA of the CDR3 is TGTGCCAGCAGATCACCTACAGGCAACTATGGCTACACCTTC. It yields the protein CASRSPTGNYGYTF.

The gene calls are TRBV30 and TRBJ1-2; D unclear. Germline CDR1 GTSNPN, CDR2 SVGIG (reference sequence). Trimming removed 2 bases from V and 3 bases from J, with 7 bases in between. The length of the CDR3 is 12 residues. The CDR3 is CAWSPGDYGYTF. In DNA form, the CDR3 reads TGTGCCTGGAGTCCGGGAGACTATGGCTACACCTTC. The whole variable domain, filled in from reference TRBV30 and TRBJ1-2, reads SQTIHQWPATLVQPVGSPLSLECTVEGTSNPNLYWYRQAAGRGLQLLFYSVGIGQISSEVPQNLSASRPQDRQFILSSKKLLLSDSGFYLCAWSPGDYGYTFGSGTRLTVV.